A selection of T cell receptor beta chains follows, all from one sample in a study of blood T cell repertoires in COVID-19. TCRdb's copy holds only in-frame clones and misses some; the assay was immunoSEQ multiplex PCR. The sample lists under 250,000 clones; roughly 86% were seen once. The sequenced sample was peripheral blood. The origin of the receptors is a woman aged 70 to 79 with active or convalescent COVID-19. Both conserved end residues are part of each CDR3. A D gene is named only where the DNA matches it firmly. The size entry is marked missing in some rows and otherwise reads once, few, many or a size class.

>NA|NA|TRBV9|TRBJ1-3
CASSPQGSGNTIYF
TGTGCCAGCAGCCCACAGGGTTCAGGGAACACCATATATTTT
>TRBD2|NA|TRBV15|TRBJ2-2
CATRHSERGNTGELFF
TGTGCCACCCGCCACTCTGAGCGGGGGAACACCGGGGAGCTGTTTTTT
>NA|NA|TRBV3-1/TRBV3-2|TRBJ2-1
CASSQGPGDEQFF
TGTGCCAGCAGCCAAGGTCCGGGTGATGAGCAGTTCTTC
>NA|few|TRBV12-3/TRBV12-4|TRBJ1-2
CASSLGVYGYTF
TGTGCCAGCAGTTTAGGAGTCTATGGCTACACCTTC
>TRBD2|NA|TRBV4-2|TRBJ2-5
CASSQGTSKETQYF
TGTGCCAGCAGCCAAGGGACTAGCAAAGAGACCCAGTACTTC
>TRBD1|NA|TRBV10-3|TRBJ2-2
CAISGTGDTGELFF
TGTGCCATCAGCGGGACAGGGGACACCGGGGAGCTGTTTTTT
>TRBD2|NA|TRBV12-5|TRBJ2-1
CASGSSGGRGFF
TGTGCTAGTGGTTCGAGCGGGGGAAGGGGGTTCTTC
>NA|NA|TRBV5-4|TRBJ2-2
CASSTRDFIGELFF
TGTGCCAGCAGCACCCGGGACTTTATCGGGGAGCTGTTTTTT
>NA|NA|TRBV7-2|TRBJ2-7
CASSRARPTGTNSYEQYF
TGTGCCAGCAGCCGTGCTAGGCCGACAGGAACCAATTCCTACGAGCAGTACTTC
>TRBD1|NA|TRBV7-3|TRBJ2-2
CASSSRTGVDTGELFF
TGTGCCAGCAGCTCCCGGACAGGGGTCGACACCGGGGAGCTGTTTTTT
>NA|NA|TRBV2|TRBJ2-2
CASSGSNRAGELFF
TGTGCCAGCAGTGGATCCAATCGGGCCGGGGAGCTGTTTTTT
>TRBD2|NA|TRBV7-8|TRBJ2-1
CASSLGGTSGDSIF
TGTGCCAGCAGCTTAGGGGGGACTAGCGGGGATTCGATCTTC
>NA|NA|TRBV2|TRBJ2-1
CASKSWAGTYNEQFF
TGTGCCAGCAAATCATGGGCGGGTACCTACAATGAGCAGTTCTTC
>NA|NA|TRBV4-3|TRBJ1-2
CASSLSRGANYGYTF
TGCGCCAGCAGCCTGTCTCGGGGAGCTAACTATGGCTACACCTTC
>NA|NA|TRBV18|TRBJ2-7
CASSSTRQDLRGEQYF
TGTGCCAGCTCATCTACGAGACAGGATCTACGTGGGGAGCAGTACTTC
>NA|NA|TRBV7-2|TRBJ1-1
CASSSTVQGTEAFF
TGTGCCAGCAGCTCGACCGTACAGGGCACTGAAGCTTTCTTT
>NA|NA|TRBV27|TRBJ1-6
CASQPHGRGSPLHF
TGTGCCAGCCAACCTCACGGGCGGGGGTCACCCCTCCACTTT
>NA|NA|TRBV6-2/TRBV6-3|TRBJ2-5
CASSPLGGKTGETQYF
TGTGCCAGCAGCCCATTAGGGGGAAAGACGGGCGAGACCCAGTACTTC
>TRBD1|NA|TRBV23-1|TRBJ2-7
CASSHLPGTAPYEQYF
TGCGCCAGCAGTCACCTCCCCGGGACAGCCCCCTACGAGCAGTACTTC
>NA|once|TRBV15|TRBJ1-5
CATNDLSGVPHF
TGTGCCACGAACGACCTTTCAGGGGTACCCCATTTT
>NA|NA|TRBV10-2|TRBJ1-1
CASSDLLEAFF
TGCGCCAGCAGTGACCTATTAGAAGCTTTCTTT
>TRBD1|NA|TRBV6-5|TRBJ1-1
CASNRGTGTEAFF
TGTGCCAGCAACAGGGGGACAGGGACTGAAGCTTTCTTT
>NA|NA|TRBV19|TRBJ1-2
CASSPGSGDSNYGYTF
TGTGCCAGTAGCCCCGGATCGGGCGACAGTAACTATGGCTACACCTTC
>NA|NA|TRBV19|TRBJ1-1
CASSIGPMNTEAFF
TGTGCCAGTAGTATAGGGCCGATGAACACTGAAGCTTTCTTT
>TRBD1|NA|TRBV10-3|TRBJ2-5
CAISSAGGKEETQYF
TGTGCCATCAGTAGCGCAGGGGGTAAGGAAGAGACCCAGTACTTC
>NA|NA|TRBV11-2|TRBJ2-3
CASSFGPTDTQYF
TGTGCCAGCAGCTTTGGCCCCACAGATACGCAGTATTTT
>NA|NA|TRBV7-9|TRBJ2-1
CASSLGRLAGKEGWFF
TGTGCCAGCAGCTTAGGTCGGCTTGCGGGGAAGGAAGGGTGGTTCTTC
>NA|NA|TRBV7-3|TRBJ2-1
CASSLTGLYNEQFF
TGTGCCAGCAGCTTAACCGGTTTATACAATGAGCAGTTCTTC
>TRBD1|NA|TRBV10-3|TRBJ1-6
CAISADRGSSPLHF
TGTGCCATCAGTGCAGACAGGGGGAGTTCACCCCTCCACTTT
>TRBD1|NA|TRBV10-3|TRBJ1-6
CAIRGQGKDNSPLHF
TGTGCCATCAGAGGACAGGGCAAAGATAATTCACCCCTCCACTTT
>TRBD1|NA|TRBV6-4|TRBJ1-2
CASWTGPLLGYGYTF
TGTGCCAGTTGGACAGGGCCCCTTCTGGGGTATGGCTACACCTTC
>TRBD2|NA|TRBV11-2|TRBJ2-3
CASSQLEGGGYTQYF
TGTGCCAGCAGCCAACTGGAGGGCGGGGGGTATACGCAGTATTTT
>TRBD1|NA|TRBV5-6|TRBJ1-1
CASTEVYRGLNTEAFF
TGTGCCAGCACCGAAGTTTACAGGGGCTTGAACACTGAAGCTTTCTTT
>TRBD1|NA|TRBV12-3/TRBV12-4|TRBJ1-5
CASSDRGRQPQHF
TGTGCCAGCAGCGACAGGGGGCGTCAGCCCCAGCATTTT
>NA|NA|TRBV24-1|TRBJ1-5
CATSDPRGTGQPQHF
TGTGCCACCAGTGACCCGCGGGGCACGGGGCAGCCCCAGCATTTT